Listed below are T cell receptor beta chains from one sample, sequenced in a study of OX40 agonist ivuxolimab in advanced cancers. Assay: immunoSEQ multiplex PCR; the TCRdb copy retains only in-frame clones and omits some. The sample lists tens of thousands of clones, roughly nine tenths occurring once. The sample consisted of CD4+ or CD8+ T cells sorted from blood, taken in a trial of the OX40 agonist ivuxolimab. The receptors derive from an adult with an advanced solid tumor such as melanoma, head and neck, liver or kidney cancer. Both conserved end residues are part of each CDR3. A D gene is named only where the DNA matches it firmly. Clone size is stated in some rows and not others, as once, few, many or a class when expanded.

cdr3_length: 16
d_call: TRBD2
j_call: TRBJ2-1
v_call: TRBV5-1
clone_size: -
cdr3_aa: CASSSTGTRSYNEQFF
cdr3_nt: TGCGCCAGCAGCTCAACCGGGACTAGGTCCTACAATGAGCAGTTCTTC

cdr3_length: 17
d_call: TRBD1
j_call: TRBJ2-1
v_call: TRBV19
clone_size: -
cdr3_aa: CASSIYGTGQGANEQFF
cdr3_nt: TGTGCCAGTAGTATTTATGGAACGGGGCAGGGGGCCAATGAGCAGTTCTTC

cdr3_length: 16
d_call: -
j_call: TRBJ2-4
v_call: TRBV19
clone_size: -
cdr3_aa: CASSQQGLASKNIQYF
cdr3_nt: TGTGCCAGTAGTCAACAGGGATTGGCCTCCAAAAACATTCAGTACTTC

cdr3_length: 14
d_call: TRBD1
j_call: TRBJ2-3
v_call: TRBV5-5
clone_size: -
cdr3_aa: CASSPGTVSLGQYF
cdr3_nt: TGTGCCAGCAGCCCCGGGACAGTTTCCCTGGGGCAGTATTTT

cdr3_length: 16
d_call: TRBD2
j_call: TRBJ2-1
v_call: TRBV4-1
clone_size: -
cdr3_aa: CASSQEVAGVLHEQFF
cdr3_nt: TGCGCCAGCAGCCAAGAGGTAGCGGGAGTTCTCCATGAGCAGTTCTTC

cdr3_length: 11
d_call: -
j_call: TRBJ2-5
v_call: TRBV11-2
clone_size: -
cdr3_aa: CASSFSETQYF
cdr3_nt: TGTGCCAGCAGCTTCTCGGAGACCCAGTACTTC

cdr3_length: 17
d_call: -
j_call: TRBJ2-6
v_call: TRBV15
clone_size: once
cdr3_aa: CATSRPGGVAGANVLTF
cdr3_nt: TGTGCCACCAGCAGACCGGGTGGGGTTGCTGGGGCCAACGTCCTGACTTTC

cdr3_length: 16
d_call: TRBD1
j_call: TRBJ1-1
v_call: TRBV5-1
clone_size: -
cdr3_aa: CASSPAGQGRGTEAFF
cdr3_nt: TGCGCCAGCAGCCCGGCGGGACAGGGGAGAGGCACTGAAGCTTTCTTT

cdr3_length: 14
d_call: -
j_call: TRBJ2-2
v_call: TRBV15
clone_size: -
cdr3_aa: CATKLGADTGELFF
cdr3_nt: TGTGCCACCAAATTGGGGGCGGACACCGGGGAGCTGTTTTTT

cdr3_length: 16
d_call: TRBD2
j_call: TRBJ2-1
v_call: TRBV4-2
clone_size: -
cdr3_aa: CASSQDPGLAGGGQFF
cdr3_nt: TGTGCCAGCAGCCAAGATCCGGGACTAGCGGGAGGAGGGCAGTTCTTC

cdr3_length: 16
d_call: -
j_call: TRBJ1-3
v_call: TRBV10-2
clone_size: -
cdr3_aa: CASSESGSASGNTIYF
cdr3_nt: TGCGCCAGCAGTGAGTCTGGTTCGGCATCTGGAAACACCATATATTTT

cdr3_length: 14
d_call: -
j_call: TRBJ2-7
v_call: TRBV28
clone_size: -
cdr3_aa: CASILGQKAYEQYF
cdr3_nt: TGTGCCAGCATCCTGGGGCAGAAAGCCTACGAGCAGTACTTC

cdr3_length: 14
d_call: TRBD1
j_call: TRBJ1-1
v_call: TRBV11-2
clone_size: -
cdr3_aa: CASSFQQGHTEAFF
cdr3_nt: TGTGCCAGCAGCTTTCAACAGGGGCACACTGAAGCTTTCTTT

cdr3_length: 16
d_call: TRBD1
j_call: TRBJ2-5
v_call: TRBV25-1
clone_size: -
cdr3_aa: CASSPGQGRGGETQYF
cdr3_nt: TGTGCCAGCAGTCCAGGACAGGGTAGGGGAGGCGAGACCCAGTACTTC

cdr3_length: 13
d_call: TRBD1
j_call: TRBJ1-2
v_call: TRBV7-2
clone_size: -
cdr3_aa: CASSGTGAYGYTF
cdr3_nt: TGTGCCAGCAGCGGGACAGGGGCCTATGGCTACACCTTC

cdr3_length: 12
d_call: -
j_call: TRBJ2-4
v_call: TRBV4-1
clone_size: -
cdr3_aa: CASSQEGNIQYF
cdr3_nt: TGCGCCAGCAGCCAAGAAGGAAACATTCAGTACTTC

cdr3_length: 16
d_call: TRBD2
j_call: TRBJ2-2
v_call: TRBV11-2
clone_size: -
cdr3_aa: CASKRGLAGPTGELFF
cdr3_nt: TGTGCCAGCAAAAGGGGACTAGCGGGACCCACCGGGGAGCTGTTTTTT

cdr3_length: 15
d_call: -
j_call: TRBJ1-5
v_call: TRBV5-4
clone_size: few
cdr3_aa: CASSLARSQRKPQHF
cdr3_nt: TGTGCCAGCAGCTTGGCCAGGTCTCAGAGAAAGCCCCAGCATTTT

cdr3_length: 14
d_call: TRBD1
j_call: TRBJ2-7
v_call: TRBV28
clone_size: -
cdr3_aa: CASKPGQGAYEQYF
cdr3_nt: TGTGCCAGTAAACCGGGACAGGGTGCCTACGAGCAGTACTTC

cdr3_length: 15
d_call: -
j_call: TRBJ1-5
v_call: TRBV4-2
clone_size: -
cdr3_aa: CASSQDGRDGQPQHF
cdr3_nt: TGTGCCAGCAGCCAAGATGGCCGGGATGGCCAGCCCCAGCATTTT

cdr3_length: 13
d_call: -
j_call: TRBJ2-5
v_call: TRBV30
clone_size: once
cdr3_aa: CAWGGAPVAAQYF
cdr3_nt: TGTGCCTGGGGTGGGGCCCCAGTTGCTGCCCAGTACTTC

cdr3_length: 11
d_call: -
j_call: TRBJ1-1
v_call: TRBV18
clone_size: -
cdr3_aa: CASQRGSEAFF
cdr3_nt: TGTGCCAGCCAACGGGGCAGTGAAGCTTTCTTT

cdr3_length: 15
d_call: -
j_call: TRBJ2-1
v_call: TRBV27
clone_size: once
cdr3_aa: CASSGGTRTGNEQFF
cdr3_nt: TGTGCCAGCAGCGGTGGGACGAGAACGGGCAATGAGCAGTTCTTC

cdr3_length: 12
d_call: -
j_call: TRBJ1-1
v_call: TRBV5-1
clone_size: -
cdr3_aa: CASSLTGTEAFF
cdr3_nt: TGCGCCAGCAGCTTAACAGGCACTGAAGCTTTCTTT

cdr3_length: 13
d_call: -
j_call: TRBJ1-1
v_call: TRBV27
clone_size: -
cdr3_aa: CASSGIMNTEAFF
cdr3_nt: TGTGCCAGCAGTGGTATAATGAACACTGAAGCTTTCTTT

cdr3_length: 20
d_call: TRBD2
j_call: TRBJ2-3
v_call: TRBV15
clone_size: once
cdr3_aa: CATSRDEGLAGGPRADTQYF
cdr3_nt: TGTGCCACCAGCAGAGATGAGGGACTAGCGGGAGGGCCGAGGGCAGATACGCAGTATTTT

cdr3_length: 15
d_call: -
j_call: TRBJ1-5
v_call: TRBV7-2
clone_size: -
cdr3_aa: CASSSDNPGMKPQHF
cdr3_nt: TGTGCCAGCAGCTCTGATAACCCCGGGATGAAGCCCCAGCATTTT